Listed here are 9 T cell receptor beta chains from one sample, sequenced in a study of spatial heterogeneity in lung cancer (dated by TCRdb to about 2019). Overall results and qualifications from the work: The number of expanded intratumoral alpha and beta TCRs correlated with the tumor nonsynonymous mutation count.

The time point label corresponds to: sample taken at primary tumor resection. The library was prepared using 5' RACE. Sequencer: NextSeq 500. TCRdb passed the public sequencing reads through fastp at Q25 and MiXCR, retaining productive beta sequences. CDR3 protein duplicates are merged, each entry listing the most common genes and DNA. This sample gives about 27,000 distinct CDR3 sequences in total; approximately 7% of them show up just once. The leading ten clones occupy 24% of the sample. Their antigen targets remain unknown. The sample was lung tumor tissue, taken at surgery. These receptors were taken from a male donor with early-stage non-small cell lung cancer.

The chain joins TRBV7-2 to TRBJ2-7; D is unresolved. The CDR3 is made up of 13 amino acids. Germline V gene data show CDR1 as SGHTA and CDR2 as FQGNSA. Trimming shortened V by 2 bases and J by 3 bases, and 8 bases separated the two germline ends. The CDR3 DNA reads TGTGCCAGCAGCTTAATAGGACGCTACGAGCAGTACTTC. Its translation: CASSLIGRYEQYF. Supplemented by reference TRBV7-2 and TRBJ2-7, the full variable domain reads GAGVSQSPSNKVTEKGKDVELRCDPISGHTALYWYRQSLGQGLEFLIYFQGNSAPDKSGLPSDRFSAERTGGSVSTLTIQRTQQEDSAVYLCASSLIGRYEQYFGPGTRLTVT.

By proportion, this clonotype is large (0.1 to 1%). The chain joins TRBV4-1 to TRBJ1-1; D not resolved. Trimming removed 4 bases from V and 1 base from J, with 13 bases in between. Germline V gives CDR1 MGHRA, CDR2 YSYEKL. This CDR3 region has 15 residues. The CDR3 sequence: CASSLPSPGNTEAFF. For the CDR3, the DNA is TGCGCCAGCAGCCTCCCATCGCCGGGGAACACTGAAGCTTTCTTT.

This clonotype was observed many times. Written as DNA, the CDR3 is TGCGCCAGCAGCCAGACCGGGAAGACCGGGGAGCTGTTTTTT. Translation gives CASSQTGKTGELFF. V is TRBV4-3 and J is TRBJ2-2; TRBD2 might be the D (5 bases). The CDR3 length is 14 residues. Trimming cost V 3 bases and J 5 bases, with 10 bases left between them. Germline V gene data show CDR1 as LGHNA and CDR2 as YSLEER.

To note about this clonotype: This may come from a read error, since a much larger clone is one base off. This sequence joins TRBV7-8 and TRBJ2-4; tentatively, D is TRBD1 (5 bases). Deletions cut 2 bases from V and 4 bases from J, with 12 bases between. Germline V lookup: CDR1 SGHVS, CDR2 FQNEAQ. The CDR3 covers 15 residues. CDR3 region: CASSLQGAQKNIQYF. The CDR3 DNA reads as TGTGCCAGCAGCTTACAGGGCGCCCAAAAAAACATTCAGTACTTC.

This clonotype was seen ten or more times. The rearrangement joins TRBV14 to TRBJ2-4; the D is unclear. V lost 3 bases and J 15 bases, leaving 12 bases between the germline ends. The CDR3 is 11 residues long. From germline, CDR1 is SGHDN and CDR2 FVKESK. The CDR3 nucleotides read TGTGCCAGCAGCCAGCATCGGGTCCTGTACTTC. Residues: CASSQHRVLYF.

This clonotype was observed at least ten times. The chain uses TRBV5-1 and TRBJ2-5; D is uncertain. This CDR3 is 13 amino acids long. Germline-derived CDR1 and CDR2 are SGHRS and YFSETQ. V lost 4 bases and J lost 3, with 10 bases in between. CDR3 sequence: CASSRGSEETQYF. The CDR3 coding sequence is TGCGCCAGCAGCCGCGGATCTGAAGAGACCCAGTACTTC. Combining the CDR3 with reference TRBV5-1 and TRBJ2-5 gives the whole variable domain KAGVTQTPRYLIKTRGQQVTLSCSPISGHRSVSWYQQTPGQGLQFLFEYFSETQRNKGNFPGRFSGRQFSNSRSEMNVSTLELGDSALYLCASSRGSEETQYFGPGTRLLVL.

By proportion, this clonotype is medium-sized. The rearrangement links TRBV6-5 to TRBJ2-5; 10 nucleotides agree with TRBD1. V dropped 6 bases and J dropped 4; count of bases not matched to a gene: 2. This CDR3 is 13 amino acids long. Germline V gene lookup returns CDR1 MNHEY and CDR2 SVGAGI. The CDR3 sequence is CASRRDRGETQYF. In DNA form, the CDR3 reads TGTGCCAGCAGAAGGGACAGGGGAGAGACCCAGTACTTC.

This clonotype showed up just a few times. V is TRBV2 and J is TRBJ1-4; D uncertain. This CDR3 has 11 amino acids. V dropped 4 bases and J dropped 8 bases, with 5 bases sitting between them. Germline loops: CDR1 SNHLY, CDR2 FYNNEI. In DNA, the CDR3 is TGTGCCAGCAGTGCAGTAGAAAAACTGTTTTTT. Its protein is CASSAVEKLFF.

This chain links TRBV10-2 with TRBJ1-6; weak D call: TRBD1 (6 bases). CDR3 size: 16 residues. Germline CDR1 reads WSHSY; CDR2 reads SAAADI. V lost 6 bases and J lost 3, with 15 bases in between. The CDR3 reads CASRSGTTNYNSPLHF. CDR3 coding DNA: TGCGCCAGCAGGTCCGGGACAACCAACTATAATTCACCCCTCCACTTT.